This TCR beta chain was obtained from a study of blood T cell repertoires in COVID-19. Study at large: From T cells, B-cell-depleted T cells, or PBMCs came the material, which was cDNA or gDNA.

As handled by the study authors: Amplifying reference gene primers gave estimates of nucleated cell counts. TCRdb's copy holds only in-frame clones and misses some; the assay was immunoSEQ multiplex PCR. The DNA was the basis for D and trimming; V, J and clone size are from that table. The repertoire holds over 25,000 clones, with 75% to 85% as singletons. V lost 3 bases and J lost 5, with 11 bases in between. In germline, CDR1 is DFQATT, CDR2 SNEGSKA (reference sequence). This CDR3 contains 13 residues. The chain has TRBV20-1 and TRBJ1-5, with D hard to call. The receptor was derived from a man aged 55 to 69 with active COVID-19. Sequenced: peripheral blood. In DNA, the CDR3 is TGCAGTGCTAGTTTCGAGGCCGATCAGCCCCAGCATTTT. Translation gives CSASFEADQPQHF.